These 20 T cell receptor beta chains originate from one sample sequenced in a study of cytomegalovirus exposure and HLA in healthy donors. Only in-frame clones appear in the TCRdb table, and some are missing; sequencing was by immunoSEQ multiplex PCR. The data show 220,000 or so clones, approximately 88% seen once. The sequencing input was PBMCs. These receptors were obtained from a woman aged 25 to 39 in good health and CMV-seropositive.

The V call is TRBV2, the J call TRBJ2-5; 9 bases fit TRBD2. The ends lost 7 bases at V and 5 bases at J; junction bases unmatched: 8. Germline lookup yields CDR1 SNHLY and CDR2 FYNNEI. The CDR3 extends over 14 amino acids. CDR3 residues: CASKAVAGDETQYF. The CDR3 nucleotides read TGTGCCAGCAAGGCGGTAGCGGGAGATGAGACCCAGTACTTC.

Turning to this clone: At one boundary the junction diverges from the germline segment, which might be a read error. The chain couples TRBV7-9 to TRBJ2-7; D gene unclear. There are 12 residues in the CDR3. Germline V gene lookup returns CDR1 SEHNR and CDR2 FQNEAQ (reference sequence). The CDR3 DNA follows: TGTGCCAGCAGCTCGCCCTATGGTGAGCAGTATTTC. This gives the protein CASSSPYGEQYF.

The chain is built from TRBV13 and TRBJ2-6, with a possible D match to TRBD1 (6 bases). CDR3 length equals 17 residues. Per germline, CDR1 PRHDT and CDR2 FYEKMQ (reference sequence). V lost 0 bases to trimming and J lost 2 bases, with 11 bases between them. The chain's CDR3 is CASSLGTNRAGANVLTF. In DNA form, the CDR3 reads TGTGCCAGCAGCTTAGGCACCAACAGGGCTGGGGCCAACGTCCTGACTTTC. Full variable domain (remainder filled in from reference TRBV13 and TRBJ2-6): AAGVIQSPRHLIKEKRETATLKCYPIPRHDTVYWYQQGPGQDPQFLISFYEKMQSDKGSIPDRFSAQQFSDYHSELNMSSLELGDSALYFCASSLGTNRAGANVLTFGAGSRLTVL.

The chain uses TRBV6-1 and TRBJ1-2, with TRBD1 identical over 7 bases. Germline CDR1 is MNHNS and CDR2 is SASEGT. CDR3 length: 14 amino acids. V lost 4 bases, J lost 1 base, and 3 bases stayed unmatched. CDR3 protein: CASSAYRGNYGYTF. In DNA, the CDR3 is TGTGCCAGCAGTGCTTACAGGGGTAACTATGGCTACACCTTC.

The V and J genes are TRBV30 and TRBJ1-3, with D possibly being TRBD1 (5 bases). CDR1 is GTSNPN, CDR2 SVGIG, per germline (reference sequence). This CDR3 has 12 amino acids. V dropped 7 bases and J dropped 6 bases, with 13 bases sitting between them. CDR3 loop: CASGQSENTIYF. For the CDR3, the DNA is TGTGCCTCCGGACAATCGGAAAACACCATATATTTT.

This clone turned up a few times. The chain recombines TRBV30 with TRBJ2-5, with D possibly matching TRBD1 (6 bases). V was cut by 5 bases and J by 5 bases, with 12 bases left in between. Germline assignment: CDR1 GTSNPN and CDR2 SVGIG (reference sequence). CDR3 length equals 12 residues. The CDR3 is CAWLQGSETQYF. CDR3 DNA sequence: TGTGCCTGGCTACAGGGTTCGGAGACCCAGTACTTC.

The gene calls are TRBV5-1 and TRBJ2-5, with 7 nucleotides matching TRBD2. This CDR3 is built from 14 residues. Per germline, CDR1 SGHRS and CDR2 YFSETQ. J lost 2 bases, V lost 7 bases, and 8 bases had no gene match. The CDR3, as DNA: TGCGCCAGCGGGGCTAGCGGACCACAAGAGACCCAGTACTTC. As protein: CASGASGPQETQYF.

The V gene is TRBV5-1, the J gene TRBJ2-5; D is perhaps TRBD2 (6 bases). Trimming took off 4 bases at V and 1 base at J, with 14 bases between the two ends. Germline CDR1 SGHRS, CDR2 YFSETQ. This CDR3 spans 15 amino acids. The CDR3 DNA sequence: TGCGCCAGCAGCAACTCGCTAGCGCTCCAAGAGACCCAGTACTTC. This translates into CASSNSLALQETQYF. The variable domain in full, with the rest retrieved from reference TRBV5-1 and TRBJ2-5, is KAGVTQTPRYLIKTRGQQVTLSCSPISGHRSVSWYQQTPGQGLQFLFEYFSETQRNKGNFPGRFSGRQFSNSRSEMNVSTLELGDSALYLCASSNSLALQETQYFGPGTRLLVL.

V and J are TRBV5-4 and TRBJ2-7; the D call may be TRBD1 or TRBD2 (5 bases each). The V end was cut by 1 base, the J end by 5 bases, with 10 bases between. The germline gives CDR1 SGHNT, CDR2 YYREEE (reference sequence). The CDR3 spans 13 residues. The CDR3 spells CASSLSGTHEQYF. CDR3 sequence (DNA): TGTGCCAGCAGCTTGTCAGGGACCCACGAGCAGTACTTC.

The V and J genes are TRBV6-1 and TRBJ2-7, with D perhaps TRBD1 or TRBD2 (6 bases each). The germline V gene has CDR1 MNHNS and CDR2 SASEGT. The CDR3 is 16 residues long. The ends were cut back, 1 base at V and 1 base at J, with 14 bases in the middle. The CDR3 DNA reads TGTGCCAGCAGTGAAGGGATGGGGGGCGCTTCCTACGAGCAGTACTTC. Residues: CASSEGMGGASYEQYF.

The chain couples TRBV21-1 to TRBJ2-3; no check of the table's D call, TRBD2, against the DNA was made. TRBV21-1 has pseudogene status. CDR3 length equals 23 residues. CDR3 region: CASSKVLGKTSGRPSVSPDTQYF. For the CDR3, the DNA is TGTGCCAGCAGCAAAGTCCTGGGCAAGACTAGCGGGAGGCCCTCGGTTTCCCCAGATACGCAGTATTTT.

The V call is TRBV15, the J call TRBJ1-5; perhaps TRBD1 as D (5 bases). This CDR3 contains 15 residues. V gave up 7 bases and J gave up 5 bases, with 18 bases separating them. CDR1 is LNHNV, CDR2 YYDKDF, per germline (reference sequence). The CDR3 is CATTAGTSGDQPQHF. CDR3 in DNA: TGTGCCACCACCGCCGGGACCTCAGGCGATCAGCCCCAGCATTTT. Full variable domain (rest looked up from reference TRBV15 and TRBJ1-5): DAMVIQNPRYQVTQFGKPVTLSCSQTLNHNVMYWYQQKSSQAPKLLFHYYDKDFNNEADTPDNFQSRRPNTSFCFLDIRSPGLGDTAMYLCATTAGTSGDQPQHFGDGTRLSIL.

This clone has a count of ten or more. This chain links TRBV11-3 with TRBJ2-3; tentative D call: TRBD1 (6 bases). Germline V lookup: CDR1 SGHNT, CDR2 YENEEA. V gave up 1 base and J gave up 0 bases, with 14 bases separating them. The CDR3 contains 17 residues. CDR3 in amino acids: CASSLAGMGHSTDTQYF. The CDR3 DNA follows: TGTGCCAGCAGCTTAGCCGGGATGGGACATAGCACAGATACGCAGTATTTT.

The chain combines TRBV30 with TRBJ2-1; TRBD2 might be the D (5 bases). This CDR3 is 12 amino acids long. The V end lost 4 bases, the J end lost 7 bases, and 11 bases lay between the germline ends. Per germline, CDR1 GTSNPN and CDR2 SVGIG (reference sequence). The CDR3 DNA follows: TGTGCCTGGACCCTAACGGGGAATGAGCAGTTCTTC. As protein: CAWTLTGNEQFF.

The chain uses TRBV13 and TRBJ1-1, with 7 bases that match TRBD1. Germline trimming cut 0 bases from V and 11 bases from J; bases unmatched to any gene: 6. The CDR3 runs 13 residues. Per the germline V gene, CDR1 is PRHDT and CDR2 is FYEKMQ (reference sequence). The DNA for the CDR3 is TGTGCCAGCAGCTTAGGAACAGGGGCTGTGGCTTTCTTT. It codes for CASSLGTGAVAFF.

V and J are TRBV6-6 and TRBJ1-1, with D unresolved. V lost 7 bases and J lost 3, with 15 bases in between. This CDR3 comprises 14 residues. Germline assignment: CDR1 MNHNY and CDR2 SVGAGI (reference sequence). The CDR3 bases are TGTGCCAGCAACTCCTTAAGTGGTGACACTGAAGCTTTCTTT. It encodes CASNSLSGDTEAFF.

The rearrangement uses TRBV29-1 and TRBJ2-7, with TRBD2 matching over 15 bases. This CDR3 contains 15 residues. Germline trimming cut 6 bases from V and 6 bases from J; bases unmatched to any gene: 9. The germline V gene encodes CDR1 SQVTM and CDR2 ANQGSEA. In DNA, the CDR3 is TGCAGCGTAGTAAGGACTAGCGGGAGGGCCCCCGAGCAGTACTTC. Translating gives CSVVRTSGRAPEQYF.

The chain is built from TRBV6-1 and TRBJ2-7; the D is unclear. V lost 1 base and J 2 bases, leaving 12 bases between the germline ends. Germline CDR1 reads MNHNS; CDR2 reads SASEGT. The CDR3 extends over 15 amino acids. CDR3 in amino acids: CASSEEGRPTYEQYF. Here the CDR3 DNA reads TGTGCCAGCAGTGAAGAGGGCAGGCCGACCTACGAGCAGTACTTC.

This clone was seen a few times. The genes are TRBV30 and TRBJ2-2; D ambiguous. V lost 1 base and J 6 bases, leaving 9 bases between the germline ends. The germline V gene has CDR1 GTSNPN and CDR2 SVGIG (reference sequence). CDR3 size: 13 residues. This CDR3 is CAWSDSGPGELFF. In nucleotides, the CDR3 is TGTGCCTGGAGTGACTCTGGTCCCGGGGAGCTGTTTTTT.

This chain uses TRBV6-6 with TRBJ1-5, with D unresolved. Trimming removed 8 bases at V and 3 bases at J, with 17 bases between. CDR3 length: 15 amino acids. Per germline, CDR1 MNHNY and CDR2 SVGAGI (reference sequence). This CDR3 is CASGDAGIHNQPQHF. CDR3 nucleotide sequence: TGTGCCAGCGGCGATGCAGGAATCCACAATCAGCCCCAGCATTTT.